The clone carrying this T cell receptor (beta chain) has a handful of counts. The data are from a study of T cells in Graves' hyperthyroidism and ophthalmopathy. Exclusion followed for patients with uncontrolled infection, other autoimmune disease, pregnancy or lactation. PBMCs came from about 10 ml fresh peripheral blood. Trimming cost V 10 bases and J 2 bases; bases outside gene matches: 7. CDR3 length: 13 residues. Germline CDR1 reads ENHRY; CDR2 reads SYGVKD. Amplified TCR beta CDR3 regions derived from RNA transcripts. The HTBI set primed first-round TCR CDR3 RT-PCR. TCRdb called the multiplex PCR reads again in MiXCR, with one record for every CDR3 protein. This table holds about 520,000 distinct CDR3 sequences, approximately 25% found once.

The receptor comes from a woman younger than 45 with Graves' ophthalmopathy. Material: blood. The V and J genes are TRBV10-3 and TRBJ1-2, with 7 bases that match TRBD1. CDR3 DNA: TGTGCCACCAGAGGACAGGAGAACTATGGCTACACCTTC. This gives the protein CATRGQENYGYTF.